The rows below give T cell receptor beta chains drawn from one sample of a study of blood T cell repertoires in COVID-19. TCRdb's copy holds only in-frame clones and misses some; the assay was immunoSEQ multiplex PCR. The sample lists approximately 240,000 clones; 84% were seen once. Sequencing was performed on peripheral blood. Receptors were obtained from an elderly woman with active or convalescent COVID-19. Each CDR3 is given with its conserved first and last residue. Fields, in order: V gene, J gene, CDR3 protein.

>TRBV7-2|TRBJ2-1
CASSARGLAGPAYNEQFF
>TRBV6-5|TRBJ2-7
CASSRDRRVSYEQYF
>TRBV9|TRBJ1-2
CASSVDISDRASTF
>TRBV5-4|TRBJ1-4
CASSSRDRGEKLFF
>TRBV21-1|TRBJ2-7
CASSKVRGYEQYF
>TRBV19|TRBJ1-2
CASRSGRADGYTF
>TRBV7-3|TRBJ1-6
CASSLGQGRSPLHF
>TRBV7-2|TRBJ1-1
CASSLSPGWTEAFF
>TRBV7-2|TRBJ2-2
CASSSRYTSGRAFRELFF
>TRBV5-6|TRBJ2-5
CASSLGYSLEETQYF
>TRBV12-3/TRBV12-4|TRBJ2-2
CASSFTNTGELFF
>TRBV7-9|TRBJ1-2
CASSAGTGGHYGYTF
>TRBV30|TRBJ1-5
CAWSVLQGRQPQHF
>TRBV2|TRBJ2-7
CASSETPGRQEQYF
>TRBV10-3|TRBJ1-1
CAISIQGGNTEAFF
>TRBV28|TRBJ2-7
CASSWTGVSYEQYF
>TRBV6-2/TRBV6-3|TRBJ2-7
CASSYGGTGRAEQYF
>TRBV3-1/TRBV3-2|TRBJ2-1
CASSRVRGRQFF
>TRBV5-1|TRBJ2-2
CASSLVGQGSSGELFF
>TRBV6-5|TRBJ1-2
CASSYSTGGYGYTF
>TRBV6-5|TRBJ2-3
CASSYGLAGSGDTQYF
>TRBV28|TRBJ2-2
CASSKWTNRRGELFF
>TRBV28|TRBJ1-2
CASSLKTGTFYGYTF
>TRBV19|TRBJ2-4
CASSIIVENIQYF
>TRBV5-1|TRBJ2-7
CASSLVSGARSYEQYF
>TRBV7-6|TRBJ2-7
CASSSAAGGRVEQYF
>TRBV12-3/TRBV12-4|TRBJ1-2
CASSLDRLHGYTF
>TRBV21-1|TRBJ1-1
CASWKDRGRRTEAFF
>TRBV9|TRBJ1-6
CASSGGPSSYNSPLHF
>TRBV6-5|TRBJ2-3
CASNLGGGNTDTQYF
>TRBV19|TRBJ2-5
CASSMAGGETQYF
>TRBV7-6|TRBJ2-7
CASSLGVGGADYEQYF
>TRBV27|TRBJ1-2
CASRPHATDGYTF
>TRBV28|TRBJ1-4
CASSLPRSHEKLFF
>TRBV7-6|TRBJ1-1
CASSPRVGGQTEAFF
>TRBV6-2/TRBV6-3|TRBJ2-7
CASSFLTSGTYEQYF
>TRBV7-8|TRBJ1-5
CASSSWTGDALNQPQHF
>TRBV2|TRBJ2-4
CASTRTGQNIQYF
>TRBV30|TRBJ1-2
CASLDRSNYGYTF